Following are 22 T cell receptor beta chains from one sample sequenced in a study of response to subunit inactivated influenza vaccine. TCRdb re-called the RT-PCR reads with MiXCR, one entry per CDR3 protein. Counted here are approximately 530,000 distinct CDR3 sequences, approximately 7.8% occurring once; the ten biggest clones make up about an eighth. Here the sequenced sample was PBMCs from blood, taken less than 30 months after vaccination. These receptors originate from a man between 50 and 69 years old who received an inactivated influenza vaccine.

This clonotype has a handful of counts. One end of the junction varies from germline; a read error may be responsible. The V and J genes are TRBV29-1 and TRBJ2-2, with a tentative D call TRBD2 (5 bases). Germline values: CDR1 SQVTM, CDR2 ANQGSEA. This CDR3 comprises 13 residues. The CDR3 sequence: CSIEGRNTGELFF. In DNA form, the CDR3 reads TGCAGCATTGAGGGCAGGAACACCGGGGAGCTGTTTTTT.

This clonotype was detected a few times. The rearrangement links TRBV12-3 or TRBV12-4 to TRBJ2-3; D is perhaps TRBD2 (5 bases). Trimming shortened V by 3 bases and J by 8 bases, and 15 bases separated the two germline ends. The CDR3 contains 14 residues. Here the CDR3 DNA reads TGTGCCAGCAGTTTGCTAGAAGCTCGGGGTACGCAGTATTTT. Amino acids: CASSLLEARGTQYF.

A few counts support this clonotype. This chain uses TRBV11-2 with TRBJ2-7; the D is unclear. Trimming shortened V by 0 bases and J by 5 bases, and 17 bases separated the two germline ends. Germline-derived CDR1 and CDR2 are SGHAT and FQNNGV. This CDR3 comprises 16 residues. The CDR3 bases are TGTGCCAGCAGCTTAGATACACTTGTGAGGAGAAACGAGCAGTACTTC. It codes for CASSLDTLVRRNEQYF. Looking up the rest from reference TRBV11-2 and TRBJ2-7 gives the full variable domain: EAGVAQSPRYKIIEKRQSVAFWCNPISGHATLYWYQQILGQGPKLLIQFQNNGVVDDSQLPKDRFSAERLKGVDSTLKIQPAKLEDSAVYLCASSLDTLVRRNEQYFGPGTRLTVT.

This clonotype has a handful of counts. The J gene is TRBJ2-2, the V gene TRBV3-1, with D uncertain. From germline, CDR1 is LGHDT and CDR2 YNNKEL (reference sequence). This CDR3 spans 16 amino acids. V dropped 5 bases and J dropped 0 bases, with 13 bases sitting between them. The CDR3 loop is CASSYGGASNTGELFF. Here the CDR3 DNA reads TGTGCCAGCAGCTACGGCGGTGCCTCGAACACCGGGGAGCTGTTTTTT.

Ten or more counts support this clonotype. The chain couples TRBV20-1 to TRBJ1-2, with a tentative D call TRBD1 (5 bases). Trimming removed 5 bases from V and 2 bases from J, with 12 bases in between. The V gene's germline CDR1 is DFQATT and CDR2 SNEGSKA (reference sequence). The CDR3 is made up of 13 amino acids. In DNA form, the CDR3 reads TGCAGTGCTCGGGGGACCCTCAACTATGGCTACACCTTC. Translating it yields CSARGTLNYGYTF.

This clonotype has only a few counts. J is TRBJ2-7 and V is TRBV3-1; D not certain. CDR1 and CDR2 (germline): LGHDT, YNNKEL (reference sequence). V was clipped by 4 bases and J by 7 bases, with 14 bases between them. The CDR3 runs 13 residues. The CDR3 DNA follows: TGTGCCAGCAGCCCCCTTTATAATGGGGAGCAGTACTTC. It is translated as CASSPLYNGEQYF.

This clonotype was detected only a few times. The V and J genes are TRBV28 and TRBJ1-5; unclear D gene. Trimming took off 10 bases at V and 3 bases at J, with 16 bases between the two ends. The CDR3 sequence is 14 residues long. The germline CDR1 and CDR2 sequences are MDHEN and SYDVKM. The CDR3, as DNA: TGTGCCACAGTTATTTCGGGTAACAATCAGCCCCAGCATTTT. Protein: CATVISGNNQPQHF.

This clonotype showed up just a few times. The V and J genes are TRBV7-8 and TRBJ2-2, with D tentatively TRBD1 (5 bases). CDR3 length: 16 residues. V was clipped by 5 bases and J by 7 bases, with 20 bases between them. Germline V gene sequence: CDR1 SGHVS, CDR2 FQNEAQ. CDR3 protein: CASSTRTWGYGGELFF. CDR3 nucleotides: TGTGCCAGCAGCACCCGGACATGGGGTTATGGCGGGGAGCTGTTTTTT.

This clonotype appeared a few times. The junction shows a germline mismatch at one end, possibly a read error. The chain joins TRBV20-1 to TRBJ2-1; 14 bases line up with TRBD2. CDR3 length equals 15 residues. Germline-derived CDR1 and CDR2 are DFQATT and SNEGSKA (reference sequence). The DNA for the CDR3 is TGCAGTGCTAGTCGAGTAGGACTAGCGGGGGGCCCTCGTATCTTC. It specifies CSASRVGLAGGPRIF.

Only a few counts were recorded for this clonotype. CDR3 nucleotide sequence: TGCAGTGCCCCGGTCCACATGAACACTGAAGCTTTCTTT. This codes for CSAPVHMNTEAFF. The J gene is TRBJ1-1, the V gene TRBV20-1; D is unclear. The V end lost 6 bases, the J end lost 0 bases, and 11 bases lay between the germline ends. The CDR3 runs to 13 residues. CDR1 DFQATT and CDR2 SNEGSKA come from the germline V gene (reference sequence).

This clonotype has at least ten counts. The chain is built from TRBV7-9 and TRBJ2-6; 13 bases are shared with TRBD2. The CDR3 has 21 amino acids. Germline V gene data show CDR1 as SEHNR and CDR2 as FQNEAQ (reference sequence). V shed 4 bases and J 0 bases; nucleotides not matched to a gene: 12. The CDR3 is CASSSGLAGSSRVSGANVLTF. In DNA form, the CDR3 reads TGTGCCAGCAGCTCGGGACTAGCGGGGTCCTCCCGAGTCTCTGGGGCCAACGTCCTGACTTTC. The full variable domain, completed using reference TRBV7-9 and TRBJ2-6, is DTGVSQNPRHKITKRGQNVTFRCDPISEHNRLYWYRQTLGQGPEFLTYFQNEAQLEKSRLLSDRFSAERPKGSFSTLEIQRTEQGDSAMYLCASSSGLAGSSRVSGANVLTFGAGSRLTVL.

This clonotype was seen repeatedly, ten times or more. The CDR3 reads CASSLSGFTYEQYF. CDR3 nucleotide sequence: TGTGCCAGCAGTTTATCGGGGTTTACCTACGAGCAGTACTTC. The genes are TRBV28 and TRBJ2-7, with D possibly TRBD2 on 5 matching bases. V shed 1 base and J shed 2 bases, with 9 bases lying between them. The CDR3 covers 14 residues. Germline CDR1 and CDR2: MDHEN and SYDVKM.

The rearrangement uses TRBV9 and TRBJ2-7; no reliable D call. The CDR3 consists of 14 residues. Germline V gene lookup returns CDR1 SGDLS and CDR2 YYNGEE. The V gene lost 0 bases and the J gene lost 0 bases, with 7 bases spanning the gap. DNA of the CDR3: TGTGCCAGCAGCGTAGAGGTTAGCTCCTACGAGCAGTACTTC. Translating it yields CASSVEVSSYEQYF.

A word on this clonotype: Just one base apart from a much larger clone, this may be a read error. V is TRBV20-1 and J is TRBJ1-5; 7 nucleotides align to TRBD1. Germline values: CDR1 DFQATT, CDR2 SNEGSKA (reference sequence). V trimming: 5 bases; J trimming: 4 bases; junction bases outside the gene matches: 5. This CDR3 comprises 13 residues. The CDR3 DNA sequence: TGCAGTGCTCTGGGACAGCGTAATCAGCCCCAGCATTTT. It translates to CSALGQRNQPQHF.

This clonotype appeared many times. V gene TRBV10-2 combines with J gene TRBJ1-1, with 11 bases matching TRBD1. J was trimmed by 7 bases and V by 2 bases; bases with no gene match: 9. This CDR3 contains 16 residues. Germline CDR1 reads WSHSY; CDR2 reads SAAADI. CDR3 nucleotide sequence: TGCGCCAGCAGTGAGATGGGACAGGGGGAGGGCTTTGAAGCTTTCTTT. This gives the protein CASSEMGQGEGFEAFF.

The chain links TRBV20-1 to TRBJ2-3; TRBD2 matches at 10 bases. The CDR3 runs 14 residues. V was clipped by 6 bases and J by 4 bases; unmatched bases: 7. The germline CDR1 and CDR2 sequences are DFQATT and SNEGSKA (reference sequence). The CDR3, as DNA: TGCAGTGCCCCGGGACTAGCGTCCGCAGATACGCAGTATTTT. It translates to CSAPGLASADTQYF.

This chain connects TRBV6-1 to TRBJ1-2; D is possibly TRBD1 (6 bases). V was cut by 3 bases and J by 6 bases, with 14 bases left in between. Per germline, CDR1 MNHNS and CDR2 SASEGT. The CDR3 contains 14 residues. The CDR3 loop reads CASSETGPLDGYTF. The CDR3 DNA reads TGTGCCAGCAGTGAGACAGGTCCCCTTGATGGCTACACCTTC.

The CDR3 sequence: CASSLISDTQYF. CDR3 sequence (DNA): TGTGCCAGCAGCTTAATCTCTGATACGCAGTATTTT. J is TRBJ2-3 and V is TRBV7-2; D is uncertain. V lost 2 bases to trimming and J lost 6 bases, with 6 bases between them. CDR1 SGHTA and CDR2 FQGNSA come from the germline V gene. The CDR3 length is 12 residues.

The chain carries TRBV20-1 and TRBJ1-1; D is unresolved. This CDR3 is 13 amino acids long. The germline V gene encodes CDR1 DFQATT and CDR2 SNEGSKA (reference sequence). The V and J ends lost 0 bases and 11 bases respectively, with 16 bases between them. The CDR3 sequence: CSARDPYPNNAFF. The CDR3, as DNA: TGCAGTGCTAGAGATCCCTACCCGAATAACGCTTTCTTT.

The chain recombines TRBV3-1 with TRBJ2-1; D may be TRBD1 (6 bases). V lost 10 bases and J lost 1, with 23 bases in between. This CDR3 contains 17 residues. In germline, CDR1 is LGHDT, CDR2 YNNKEL (reference sequence). CDR3 in amino acids: CATTQSAYRVSYNEQFF. CDR3 coding DNA: TGTGCCACCACCCAATCTGCCTACAGGGTTTCCTACAATGAGCAGTTCTTC.

This clonotype has more than one count but fewer than ten. The CDR3 DNA is TGCAGTGCTAGGAGGCTAGCGGAGCCGGAGGGCCAGTACTTC. This gives the protein CSARRLAEPEGQYF. The V call is TRBV20-1, the J call TRBJ2-5, with 7 bases fitting TRBD2. This CDR3 region has 14 residues. V gave up 3 bases and J gave up 10 bases; unmatched junction bases: 14. Germline V gene lookup returns CDR1 DFQATT and CDR2 SNEGSKA (reference sequence).

The sample holds a few counts of this clonotype. The V and J genes are TRBV28 and TRBJ1-5; 11 nucleotides match TRBD1. CDR3 length: 15 residues. J gave up 5 bases and V 5 bases, and 5 bases lay outside the gene matches. Germline V lookup: CDR1 MDHEN, CDR2 SYDVKM. The CDR3 reads CASSGQGAGYQPQHF. The DNA for the CDR3 is TGTGCCAGCAGTGGACAGGGGGCTGGGTATCAGCCCCAGCATTTT.